This T cell receptor beta chain stems from a study of cytomegalovirus exposure and HLA in healthy donors. For the study at large: In an earlier analysis, 95 million to 140 million unique TCR beta sequences were found from 150 million to 200 million T cells. Notes on the study in general: A few CMV-associated chains proved CMV antigen-specific in vitro.

Amplification used 60 Vbeta primers and 13 Jbeta primers. The data were produced by immunoSEQ multiplex PCR, yet TCRdb's version contains in-frame clones alone and is incomplete. Found here are tens of thousands of clones; the top ten clones hold approximately 1.1%. The CDR3 is made up of 13 amino acids. Unmatched junction bases numbered 4, after V lost 5 bases and J lost 3 bases. The V gene's germline CDR1 is MDHEN and CDR2 SYDVKM. Points on this clone: Its target is unknown.

The clonotype originates from a woman aged 35 to 49 in good health and CMV-seronegative. The sample taken for sequencing was PBMCs. The V call is TRBV28, the J call TRBJ2-7; 7 bases line up with TRBD2. CDR3 DNA: TGTGCCAGCAGTCCCCGGGACTACTACGAGCAGTACTTC. It translates to CASSPRDYYEQYF.